The 14 T cell receptor beta chains given below trace back to one sample, sequenced in a study of low-dose radiotherapy and immunotherapy resistance in tumors. Time point noted: after trial treatment. Described treatment: LDRT plus nivolumab, ipilimumab, low-dose cyclophosphamide and aspirin (RACIN trial). Covering alpha and beta chains, TRAV- and TRBV-specific primers were used for the first-strand cDNA. Using a constant-region primer together with a V-primer adapter, TCRs were subjected to around 20 PCR cycles of amplification. A single record per CDR3 protein comes from TCRdb applying MiXCR to the reads. The sample records about 84,000 distinct CDR3 sequences, about a sixth being singletons. The starting material was PBMCs, obtained after low-dose radiotherapy plus immunotherapy. All receptors derive from a male donor with prostate cancer.

This clonotype was seen a handful of times. The chain employs TRBV5-1 and TRBJ2-1; tentatively, D is TRBD1 or TRBD2 (6 bases each). Germline V lookup: CDR1 SGHRS, CDR2 YFSETQ. Trimming left V 5 bases short and J 1 base short, with 10 bases between. The length of the CDR3 is 14 residues. CDR3 in DNA: TGCGCCAGCAGGGGGGGCCAGTCCTACAATGAGCAGTTCTTC. Its translation is CASRGGQSYNEQFF.

The table lists this clonotype with many counts. The chain employs TRBV4-1 and TRBJ2-2, with D possibly TRBD1 on 6 matching bases. The V end was cut by 0 bases, the J end by 1 base, with 12 bases between. CDR3 size: 17 residues. Germline V lookup: CDR1 MGHRA, CDR2 YSYEKL. For the CDR3, the DNA is TGCGCCAGCAGCCAAGAGCTCCAGGGGAGGAACACCGGGGAGCTGTTTTTT. Its protein product is CASSQELQGRNTGELFF.

This clonotype showed up many times. The V call is TRBV28, the J call TRBJ2-7; D is tentatively TRBD1 or TRBD2 (5 bases each). V was pared by 3 bases and J by 7 bases, with 10 bases between. From germline, CDR1 is MDHEN and CDR2 SYDVKM. The length of the CDR3 is 12 residues. The CDR3 coding sequence is TGTGCCAGCAGTTTCGGGGCAATAGAGCAGTACTTC. Encoded protein: CASSFGAIEQYF. The full variable domain, in which reference TRBV28 and TRBJ2-7 provide the parts outside the CDR3, is DVKVTQSSRYLVKRTGEKVFLECVQDMDHENMFWYRQDPGLGLRLIYFSYDVKMKEKGDIPEGYSVSREKKERFSLILESASTNQTSMYLCASSFGAIEQYFGPGTRLTVT.

This clonotype is medium-sized (0.01 to 0.1%) by share. The chain uses TRBV28 and TRBJ2-1; 15 bases agree with TRBD2. Germline lookup yields CDR1 MDHEN and CDR2 SYDVKM. The CDR3 spans 18 residues. V gave up 3 bases and J gave up 8 bases; unmatched junction bases: 11. DNA of the CDR3: TGTGCCAGCAGTTTTGGACTAGCGGGAGGGCCATTACTCCATGAGCAGTTCTTC. The encoded protein is CASSFGLAGGPLLHEQFF.

This clonotype was recorded at least ten times. The chain carries TRBV5-1 and TRBJ1-6, with D possibly TRBD1 on 6 matching bases. Germline CDR1 and CDR2: SGHRS and YFSETQ. This CDR3 region has 15 residues. V shed 0 bases and J shed 9 bases, with 13 bases lying between them. The CDR3 loop is CASSLDGTPGSPLHF. The CDR3 bases are TGCGCCAGCAGCTTGGACGGGACACCCGGTTCACCCCTCCACTTT.

This clonotype was seen repeatedly, ten times or more. Here the CDR3 DNA reads TGCGCCAGCAGCTTGGGGACAGGGGATAATCAGCCCCAGCATTTT. This sequence encodes CASSLGTGDNQPQHF. V usage is TRBV5-1 and J usage is TRBJ1-5; 9 nucleotides align to TRBD1. The CDR3 totals 15 residues. The germline CDR1 and CDR2 sequences are SGHRS and YFSETQ. J gave up 4 bases and V 0 bases, and 2 bases lay outside the gene matches. Full variable domain (remainder filled in from reference TRBV5-1 and TRBJ1-5): KAGVTQTPRYLIKTRGQQVTLSCSPISGHRSVSWYQQTPGQGLQFLFEYFSETQRNKGNFPGRFSGRQFSNSRSEMNVSTLELGDSALYLCASSLGTGDNQPQHFGDGTRLSIL.

The chain is built from TRBV7-3 and TRBJ2-1; D is possibly TRBD2 (7 bases). The CDR3 has 18 residues. The V and J ends lost 3 bases and 2 bases respectively, with 20 bases between them. CDR1 and CDR2 (germline): SGHTA, FQGTGA. The CDR3 DNA follows: TGTGCCAGCAGCTTTTTTTTGGGGGGCGGGACTACCTACAATGAGCAGTTCTTC. The encoded protein is CASSFFLGGGTTYNEQFF.

The V call is TRBV7-2, the J call TRBJ1-4; no firm D call. The CDR3 is 15 amino acids. Trimming cost V 1 base and J 17 bases, with 23 bases left between them. Germline V gene lookup returns CDR1 SGHTA and CDR2 FQGNSA. The CDR3 reads CASSLGGGERLFFFF. The CDR3 DNA is TGTGCCAGCAGCTTAGGGGGAGGCGAACGGCTGTTTTTTTTTTTT.

At least ten counts were recorded for this clonotype. CDR3 DNA sequence: TGTGCCAGCAGTGAAGGGAATTTAGACAATGAGCAGTTCTTC. Amino acid sequence: CASSEGNLDNEQFF. The chain uses TRBV2 and TRBJ2-1; D is uncertain. Germline V gives CDR1 SNHLY, CDR2 FYNNEI. Between the trimmed V and J ends, which lost 1 base and 5 bases, there was a span of 9 bases. This CDR3 contains 14 residues.

In this sample, this clonotype turned up many times. This chain joins TRBV6-8 and TRBJ2-1; D could derive from TRBD1 or TRBD2 (6 bases each). The germline V and J ends were trimmed by 10 bases and 4 bases, with 17 bases remaining between them. Looked up from germline, CDR1 is MNHGY and CDR2 is SAAAGT. The CDR3 is 14 residues long. Here the CDR3 reads CATRGDFKYNEQFF. In nucleotides, the CDR3 is TGTGCCACTAGGGGGGACTTTAAATACAATGAGCAGTTCTTC.

The chain is built from TRBV5-1 and TRBJ2-5; 7 bases line up with TRBD1. Trimming at V came to 0 bases and at J to 4 bases, leaving 6 bases not matched to a gene. Germline V gene data show CDR1 as SGHRS and CDR2 as YFSETQ. The CDR3 runs to 15 residues. The DNA for the CDR3 is TGCGCCAGCAGCTTGGCCCCAGGGGGTGGAGAGACCCAGTACTTC. Amino acids: CASSLAPGGGETQYF.

This clonotype was counted at least ten times. The chain has TRBV29-1 and TRBJ2-7; tentatively, D is TRBD2 (6 bases). V was clipped by 3 bases and J by 0 bases, with 9 bases between them. The CDR3 consists of 13 residues. The germline CDR1 and CDR2 sequences are SQVTM and ANQGSEA. The CDR3 loop reads CSVERLDSYEQYF. The DNA of the CDR3 is TGCAGCGTTGAGAGACTAGACTCCTACGAGCAGTACTTC.

This clonotype was picked up many times. The chain links TRBV20-1 to TRBJ2-3; D is uncertain. CDR1 and CDR2 (germline): DFQATT, SNEGSKA (reference sequence). With 2 bases removed from V and 6 bases from J, the gap between germline ends came to 3 bases. The CDR3 consists of 10 residues. CDR3 in amino acids: CSARRDTQYF. In nucleotides, the CDR3 is TGCAGTGCTAGAAGGGATACGCAGTATTTT.

There are many counts of this clonotype. This chain links TRBV9 with TRBJ2-7, with D possibly being TRBD2 (6 bases). V was cut by 4 bases and J by 6 bases, with 14 bases left in between. CDR1 SGDLS and CDR2 YYNGEE come from the germline V gene. This CDR3 is built from 13 residues. The CDR3: CASSPDPGGEQYF. CDR3 nucleotides: TGTGCCAGCAGCCCCGACCCCGGGGGCGAGCAGTACTTC.